This entry lists 28 T cell receptor beta chains sequenced from one sample in a study of naive and memory T cell subsets. An equimolar mix of two oligonucleotides served as the beta constant-region primer for TRBC1 and TRBC2. Nested alpha and beta constant-region primers with the SP2 primer drove four PCR rounds on ligated cDNA. TCRdb redid the calling of the UMI-ligation and nested PCR reads with MiXCR, one entry per CDR3 protein. The table records 95,000 to 150,000 distinct CDR3 sequences, 36% of them present only once. The sequenced sample was central memory CD4+ T cells from blood. The receptors originated from a human donor in good health.

The chain has TRBV11-1 and TRBJ2-1, with TRBD1 matching 7 bases. V lost 5 bases to trimming and J lost 1 base; unmatched junction nucleotides: 8. The length of the CDR3 is 16 residues. Germline V gene lookup returns CDR1 SGHAT and CDR2 FQDESV (reference sequence). The chain's CDR3 is CASSPRDSRSYNEQFF. The CDR3 DNA reads TGTGCCAGCAGCCCACGGGACAGCCGATCCTACAATGAGCAGTTCTTC.

The chain couples TRBV29-1 to TRBJ1-2; 8 positions agree with TRBD1. The germline V gene encodes CDR1 SQVTM and CDR2 ANQGSEA. The trim removed 3 bases at V and 3 bases at J, leaving 3 bases unmatched. The CDR3 spans 13 residues. The CDR3 sequence: CSVEGTGDYGYTF. CDR3 in DNA: TGCAGCGTTGAGGGGACAGGCGACTATGGCTACACCTTC.

In its sample, this clonotype was seen a few times. This chain connects TRBV6-5 to TRBJ1-1; 9 positions match TRBD1. Looked up from germline, CDR1 is MNHEY and CDR2 is SVGAGI. There are 16 residues in the CDR3. Losses at the gene ends were 5 bases for V and 5 bases for J; bases not matched to a gene: 12. CDR3: CASSPNPTGGWTEAFF. DNA for the CDR3: TGTGCCAGCAGTCCAAATCCGACAGGGGGTTGGACTGAAGCTTTCTTT.

The V and J genes are TRBV20-1 and TRBJ1-6; D remains ambiguous. CDR3 length equals 16 residues. The germline CDR1 and CDR2 sequences are DFQATT and SNEGSKA (reference sequence). The ends were cut back, 6 bases at V and 1 base at J, with 16 bases in the middle. The chain's CDR3 is CSAHSSGGSYNSPLHF. CDR3 nucleotide sequence: TGCAGTGCACACTCGTCGGGAGGATCCTATAATTCACCCCTCCACTTT.

This clonotype has just a few counts. The chain uses TRBV6-5 and TRBJ1-4; no firm D call. Trimming stripped 0 bases from V and 10 bases from J, with 12 bases between. The CDR3 runs to 14 residues. Germline CDR1 and CDR2: MNHEY and SVGAGI. CDR3 loop: CASSYSGSEVKLFF. CDR3 DNA: TGTGCCAGCAGTTACTCAGGGTCGGAGGTAAAACTGTTTTTT.

The table lists this clonotype with a few counts. J is TRBJ2-1 and V is TRBV24-1; D call uncertain. This CDR3 has 17 residues. Trimming took off 4 bases at V and 0 bases at J, with 15 bases between the two ends. Germline V CDR1 and CDR2: KGHDR, SFDVKD. The CDR3 region has the DNA TGTGCCACCAGTGAACGAGGACCGTCTTACTCCTACAATGAGCAGTTCTTC. It codes for CATSERGPSYSYNEQFF.

This clonotype was seen more than once but under ten times. This chain links TRBV6-1 with TRBJ2-3; possible D gene TRBD2, 6 bases. Germline CDR1 and CDR2: MNHNS and SASEGT. V lost 6 bases to trimming and J lost 2 bases, with 9 bases between them. The length of the CDR3 is 13 residues. The CDR3 nucleotides are TGTGCCAGCAGCCGGGACTTCACAGATACGCAGTATTTT. It codes for CASSRDFTDTQYF.

This clonotype was recorded many times. The chain has TRBV27 and TRBJ2-2; maybe TRBD1 (6 bases). Germline V gives CDR1 MNHEY, CDR2 SMNVEV (reference sequence). V lost 2 bases and J lost 7, with 14 bases in between. The length of the CDR3 is 15 residues. The CDR3 loop is CASSLQTGLGGELFF. The CDR3 bases are TGTGCCAGCAGTTTACAAACAGGGTTGGGCGGGGAGCTGTTTTTT.

In its sample, this clonotype was seen a few times. In DNA form, the CDR3 reads TGCGCCAGCAGCCATTTTCCCCGACAGGGGGCGGGGGGCTACACCTTC. Translated: CASSHFPRQGAGGYTF. The rearrangement links TRBV4-1 to TRBJ1-2, with 10 positions matching TRBD1. The CDR3 totals 16 residues. Germline V gene sequence: CDR1 MGHRA, CDR2 YSYEKL. Trimming took 3 bases from V and 8 from J; bases not matched to a gene: 12.

V usage is TRBV20-1 and J usage is TRBJ1-6, with D uncertain. Trimming took off 5 bases at V and 0 bases at J, with 11 bases between the two ends. From germline, CDR1 is DFQATT and CDR2 SNEGSKA (reference sequence). This CDR3 has 15 amino acids. In DNA form, the CDR3 reads TGCAGTGCTGGCATGGGGAGCTCCTATAATTCACCCCTCCACTTT. Protein sequence: CSAGMGSSYNSPLHF.

This clonotype was counted at least ten times. The chain is built from TRBV27 and TRBJ2-1, with 7 bases aligning to TRBD1. There are 14 residues in the CDR3. In germline, CDR1 is MNHEY, CDR2 SMNVEV (reference sequence). Losses at the gene ends were 5 bases for V and 5 bases for J; bases not matched to a gene: 6. The DNA for the CDR3 is TGTGCCAGCAGTGCATACAGGGGAAACAATGAGCAGTTCTTC. Its protein is CASSAYRGNNEQFF.

Ten or more counts support this clonotype. V is TRBV20-1 and J is TRBJ2-1; 11 nucleotides match TRBD2. V was clipped by 3 bases and J by 0 bases; unmatched bases: 10. CDR3 length: 18 amino acids. Germline V lookup: CDR1 DFQATT, CDR2 SNEGSKA (reference sequence). CDR3 amino acids: CSASPRLAGLPSYNEQFF. The CDR3 DNA reads as TGCAGTGCTAGCCCCCGACTAGCGGGACTGCCCTCCTACAATGAGCAGTTCTTC.

This clonotype was counted between two and nine times. The chain recombines TRBV3-1 with TRBJ2-3, with D perhaps matching TRBD1 (6 bases). The CDR3 totals 17 residues. Germline V lookup: CDR1 LGHDT, CDR2 YNNKEL (reference sequence). V lost 4 bases and J lost 1, with 18 bases in between. CDR3: CASSLWEGGWGTDTQYF. In nucleotides, the CDR3 is TGTGCCAGCAGCCTATGGGAAGGGGGTTGGGGCACAGATACGCAGTATTTT.

This chain links TRBV12-3 or TRBV12-4 with TRBJ2-1; 8 bases agree with TRBD2. This CDR3 has 17 amino acids. V gave up 6 bases and J gave up 4 bases; unmatched junction bases: 14. DNA of the CDR3: TGTGCCAGCAGCCCACCCATGTCCCGGGGGGGTTACAATGAGCAGTTCTTC. Translating it yields CASSPPMSRGGYNEQFF.

This chain links TRBV29-1 with TRBJ2-5; D tentatively reads TRBD1 or TRBD2 (6 bases each). The ends were cut back, 1 base at V and 5 bases at J, with 11 bases in the middle. This CDR3 spans 13 amino acids. Germline-derived CDR1 and CDR2 are SQVTM and ANQGSEA. CDR3 region: CSVEVRRGETQYF. The CDR3 DNA reads as TGCAGCGTTGAAGTTAGGAGGGGGGAGACCCAGTACTTC.

This chain uses TRBV29-1 with TRBJ1-5; D is unresolved. Trimming stripped 4 bases from V and 4 bases from J, with 11 bases between. Germline CDR1 reads SQVTM; CDR2 reads ANQGSEA. This CDR3 has 13 amino acids. CDR3 protein: CSVAGSANQPQHF. The CDR3 region has the DNA TGCAGCGTTGCGGGTTCAGCTAATCAGCCCCAGCATTTT.

In its sample, this clonotype was seen a few times. V is TRBV28 and J is TRBJ1-1, with D perhaps TRBD1 (5 bases). Germline CDR1 is MDHEN and CDR2 is SYDVKM. The CDR3 sequence is 13 residues long. V gave up 6 bases and J gave up 4 bases, with 12 bases separating them. CDR3 nucleotides: TGTGCCAGCAGCGGGGGTTGGAGCACTGAAGCTTTCTTT. It specifies CASSGGWSTEAFF.

This clonotype is categorized as medium-sized (0.01 to 0.1%). The V and J genes are TRBV15 and TRBJ2-1, with TRBD1 matching 9 bases. Germline V gene sequence: CDR1 LNHNV, CDR2 YYDKDF (reference sequence). The length of the CDR3 is 16 residues. Unmatched junction bases numbered 7, after V lost 2 bases and J lost 5 bases. This chain's CDR3 is CATSRSGTGLNNEQFF. The CDR3 DNA reads as TGTGCCACCAGCAGATCGGGGACAGGGCTAAACAATGAGCAGTTCTTC.

The chain has TRBV7-8 and TRBJ2-7; 9 nucleotides agree with TRBD1. Germline loops: CDR1 SGHVS, CDR2 FQNEAQ. The CDR3 has 15 residues. V gave up 5 bases and J gave up 0 bases; unmatched junction bases: 5. CDR3 DNA: TGTGCCAGCAGCCCGGGACAGGGCCTCTCCTACGAGCAGTACTTC. Its translation: CASSPGQGLSYEQYF.

This clonotype was counted between two and nine times. The chain recombines TRBV7-2 with TRBJ2-2, with D possibly being TRBD2 (6 bases). Deletions cut 4 bases from V and 4 bases from J, with 16 bases between. Looked up from germline, CDR1 is SGHTA and CDR2 is FQGNSA. The CDR3 has 16 residues. CDR3 residues: CASSSAGGSVTGELFF. CDR3 nucleotides: TGTGCCAGCAGCTCGGCCGGGGGTAGCGTCACCGGGGAGCTGTTTTTT.

The chain combines TRBV7-6 with TRBJ2-3; D is ambiguous. The germline V gene encodes CDR1 SGHVS and CDR2 FNYEAQ. The CDR3 runs to 16 residues. V was pared by 3 bases and J by 0 bases, with 13 bases between. This CDR3 is CASSFSMGISTDTQYF. In nucleotides, the CDR3 is TGTGCCAGCAGCTTTTCTATGGGGATAAGCACAGATACGCAGTATTTT.

V gene TRBV30 combines with J gene TRBJ2-5; D might be TRBD1 or TRBD2, each matching 5 bases. Trimming cost V 0 bases and J 4 bases, with 12 bases left between them. Per germline, CDR1 GTSNPN and CDR2 SVGIG (reference sequence). This CDR3 region has 14 residues. Written as DNA, the CDR3 is TGTGCCTGGAGTGTACCCGGGGCAGTAGAGACCCAGTACTTC. It encodes CAWSVPGAVETQYF.

The genes are TRBV12-3 or TRBV12-4 and TRBJ1-2, with D tentatively TRBD1 (6 bases). CDR3 length: 14 amino acids. V lost 7 bases to trimming and J lost 8 bases, with 20 bases between them. CDR3 DNA sequence: TGTGCCAGCACCTTAGACAGGTCGGTTCAAGGCTACACCTTC. This encodes CASTLDRSVQGYTF.

The chain employs TRBV5-1 and TRBJ2-5, with D unclear. Trimming removed 0 bases at V and 4 bases at J, with 10 bases between. CDR1 is SGHRS, CDR2 YFSETQ, per germline. This CDR3 spans 14 amino acids. This chain's CDR3 is CASSLDLQRETQYF. Written as DNA, the CDR3 is TGCGCCAGCAGCTTGGATCTCCAGAGAGAGACCCAGTACTTC.

This clonotype was recorded only once. V is TRBV28 and J is TRBJ1-1; the D gene is possibly TRBD1 (6 bases). There are 14 residues in the CDR3. With 5 bases removed from V and 4 bases from J, the gap between germline ends came to 14 bases. Germline V gene sequence: CDR1 MDHEN, CDR2 SYDVKM. CDR3 sequence (DNA): TGTGCCAGCAGTCGGACAGTGGGGTCCACTGAAGCTTTCTTT. Residues: CASSRTVGSTEAFF.

The chain recombines TRBV7-9 with TRBJ2-3; D is perhaps TRBD2 (5 bases). The CDR3 has 16 residues. V gave up 5 bases and J gave up 6 bases, with 21 bases separating them. Germline CDR1 reads SEHNR; CDR2 reads FQNEAQ (reference sequence). CDR3 region: CASSPRTGLTHDTQYF. The CDR3 nucleotides are TGTGCCAGCAGCCCACGGACTGGTCTAACCCACGATACGCAGTATTTT.

The chain links TRBV5-1 to TRBJ2-4; TRBD2 matches at 9 bases. With 4 bases clipped from V and 5 bases from J, the junction kept 7 bases outside the gene matches. This CDR3 is 15 amino acids long. Germline lookup yields CDR1 SGHRS and CDR2 YFSETQ. The chain's CDR3 is CASSRGGVEENIQYF. The CDR3 coding sequence is TGCGCCAGCAGCCGCGGGGGGGTGGAGGAAAACATTCAGTACTTC.

This clonotype was detected only a few times. The rearrangement joins TRBV7-2 to TRBJ1-3; D not resolved. Germline V CDR1 and CDR2: SGHTA, FQGNSA. The CDR3 contains 12 residues. Trimming shortened V by 7 bases and J by 4 bases, and 8 bases separated the two germline ends. The CDR3 nucleotides read TGTGCCAGCACCCCCCAGGGAAACACCATATATTTT. Translated: CASTPQGNTIYF.